The present TCR beta chain was sequenced within a study of blood T cell repertoires in COVID-19. Study-wide context: Researchers got acute and convalescent COVID-19 samples from the United States, Italy and Spain.

Original handling: Amplification from reference gene primers served as the basis for estimated nucleated cell counts. This table comes from immunoSEQ multiplex PCR, and its TCRdb copy is limited to in-frame clones, with some not included. That table is the source of V, J and clone size, and D and trimming were worked out from the DNA. Among 300,000 to 400,000 clones listed, around 87% were seen once. Per germline, CDR1 SQVTM and CDR2 ANQGSEA. This CDR3 is 12 amino acids long. With 7 bases clipped from V and 2 bases from J, the junction kept 3 bases outside the gene matches. V gene TRBV29-1 combines with J gene TRBJ1-1; TRBD1 agrees at 8 bases. The specimen sequenced was peripheral blood. The origin of this receptor is a human donor in a cohort sampled during active COVID-19. The CDR3 region is CSGAGGNTEAFF. In nucleotides, the CDR3 is TGCAGCGGGGCAGGGGGCAACACTGAAGCTTTCTTT. Together with reference TRBV29-1 and TRBJ1-1, the CDR3 gives the full variable domain: SAVISQKPSRDICQRGTSLTIQCQVDSQVTMMFWYRQQPGQSLTLIATANQGSEATYESGFVIDKFPISRPNLTFSTLTVSNMSPEDSSIYLCSGAGGNTEAFFGQGTRLTVV.